This is a list of T cell receptor beta chains from one sample in a study of blood T cells in healthy people across ages. MiXCR, run by TCRdb on the 5' RACE reads, gives a single entry per CDR3 protein. The sample includes 780,000 or so distinct CDR3 sequences, 20% to 30% seen only once; the top ten take roughly 3.8%. This sample was also put to use in a study of T cells of mothers and their children.

Sequenced input: blood. These receptors were taken from a boy aged 5-17 years in good health. Both conserved end residues are part of each CDR3. A D gene is named only where the DNA matches it firmly. Clone size, where shown, is once, few, many, or a class for clones that have expanded.

V gene,J gene,clone size,D gene,CDR3 length,CDR3 protein,CDR3 DNA
TRBV7-3,TRBJ2-5,NA,TRBD1,15,CASSLYPGQGETQYF,TGTGCCAGCAGCTTATATCCGGGACAGGGGGAGACCCAGTACTTC
TRBV7-8,TRBJ2-2,few,NA,13,CASNDRRTGELFF,TGTGCCAGCAACGACAGGCGGACCGGGGAGCTGTTTTTT
TRBV20-1,TRBJ2-7,NA,NA,15,CSAPHPGVSLNEQYF,TGCAGTGCCCCCCACCCAGGGGTTTCTCTAAACGAGCAGTACTTC
TRBV9,TRBJ1-3,NA,NA,15,CASSVAGAGGNTIYF,TGTGCCAGCAGCGTCGCCGGGGCTGGCGGAAACACCATATATTTT
TRBV5-1,TRBJ2-3,once,NA,13,CASSATGEDTQYF,TGCGCCAGCAGCGCCACAGGAGAAGATACGCAGTATTTT
TRBV20-1,TRBJ1-1,NA,NA,13,CSASPGVNTEAFF,TGCAGTGCTAGCCCAGGGGTGAACACTGAAGCTTTCTTT
TRBV7-8,TRBJ1-2,NA,NA,13,CASSPGEGGGYTF,TGTGCCAGCAGCCCCGGGGAGGGTGGAGGCTACACCTTC
TRBV6-4,TRBJ1-1,few,NA,14,CASRRRTQNTEAFF,TGTGCCAGCAGGAGGCGGACACAGAACACTGAAGCTTTCTTT
TRBV28,TRBJ2-7,few,NA,14,CASMPRTDRAEQYF,TGTGCCAGCATGCCCCGGACAGATCGGGCCGAGCAGTACTTC
TRBV27,TRBJ2-1,NA,NA,15,CASSPSRTEDNEQFF,TGTGCCAGCAGTCCGAGCCGAACAGAAGACAATGAGCAGTTCTTC
TRBV7-2,TRBJ2-1,NA,NA,16,CASSRAKGTFYNEQFF,TGTGCCAGCAGCCGCGCCAAAGGGACTTTTTACAATGAGCAGTTCTTC
TRBV4-3,TRBJ1-4,once,TRBD1,14,CASSQGDRDEKLFF,TGCGCCAGCAGCCAGGGGGACAGGGATGAAAAACTGTTTTTT